These T cell receptor beta chains were read from a single sample in a study of cytomegalovirus exposure and HLA in healthy donors. Method: immunoSEQ multiplex PCR; TCRdb's copy keeps in-frame clones and lacks some. The sample yields some 160,000 clones, roughly 85% seen once. Input material: PBMCs. These receptors were collected from a woman between 40 and 55 years old in good health and CMV-seronegative. Both conserved end residues are part of each CDR3. A D gene is named only where the DNA matches it firmly. Rows may omit the clone size; those that give it use once, few, many or a size class.

>TRBV5-4|TRBD1|.|TRBJ2-5
CASSTGTEQETQYF
TGTGCCAGCAGCACCGGGACAGAACAAGAGACCCAGTACTTC
>TRBV4-1|.|.|TRBJ2-7
CASSPSGGSSYEQYF
TGCGCCAGCAGCCCCAGCGGTGGAAGCTCCTACGAGCAGTACTTC
>TRBV5-1|.|.|TRBJ2-1
CASSLAQDNEQFF
TGCGCCAGCAGCCTCGCCCAGGACAATGAGCAGTTCTTC
>TRBV30|.|.|TRBJ2-1
CAWSPQAMSYNEQFF
TGTGCCTGGAGCCCTCAAGCGATGTCCTACAATGAGCAGTTCTTC
>TRBV19|.|.|TRBJ1-5
CASSPHRDWEPQHF
TGTGCCAGTAGCCCTCACAGGGATTGGGAGCCCCAGCATTTT
>TRBV11-2|.|.|TRBJ1-1
CASSLREGWGNTEAFF
TGTGCCAGCAGCCTCCGGGAAGGCTGGGGAAACACTGAAGCTTTCTTT
>TRBV25-1|TRBD2|.|TRBJ2-7
CASSEWGGYEQYF
TGTGCCAGCAGTGAATGGGGGGGCTACGAGCAGTACTTC
>TRBV29-1|.|once|TRBJ2-6
CSVEGQPTMASGANVLTF
TGCAGCGTTGAAGGTCAACCGACAATGGCCTCTGGGGCCAACGTCCTGACTTTC
>TRBV7-9|.|.|TRBJ2-1
CARSEVGLYNEQFF
TGTGCCAGATCGGAGGTTGGACTCTACAATGAGCAGTTCTTC
>TRBV7-2|.|.|TRBJ2-2
CASQGPNTGELFF
TGTGCCAGCCAGGGTCCGAACACCGGGGAGCTGTTTTTT
>TRBV6-5|.|.|TRBJ2-2
CASRPGLVTGELFF
TGTGCCAGCAGGCCAGGACTCGTCACCGGGGAGCTGTTTTTT
>TRBV9|TRBD1|.|TRBJ2-3
CASSGLGQGDTDTQYF
TGTGCCAGCAGCGGGCTGGGACAGGGGGACACAGATACGCAGTATTTT
>TRBV6-1|TRBD2|few|TRBJ2-7
CASREGLAGQQYF
TGTGCCAGCAGAGAAGGGCTAGCGGGCCAGCAGTACTTC
>TRBV9|.|few|TRBJ1-1
CASSPYDSGGFTEAFF
TGTGCCAGCAGCCCATACGATTCTGGAGGGTTCACTGAAGCTTTCTTT
>TRBV5-1|TRBD1|few|TRBJ1-1
CASSLVQGQGTEAFF
TGCGCCAGCAGCTTGGTCCAAGGACAGGGCACTGAAGCTTTCTTT
>TRBV5-6|.|.|TRBJ1-4
CASSLGGNEKLFF
TGTGCCAGCAGCTTGGGAGGGAATGAAAAACTGTTTTTT
>TRBV5-6|.|.|TRBJ2-7
CASSSYVSVYEQYF
TGTGCCAGCAGCTCCTATGTGTCGGTGTACGAGCAGTACTTC